What follows are 29 T cell receptor beta chains derived from one specimen sequenced in a study of shared T cell receptors in the human thymus. Here immunoSEQ multiplex PCR was the method, and the copy in TCRdb shows in-frame clones only, minus some. Among 720,000 or so clones, approximately 85% were seen once, and the ten largest hold 0.008% to 0.011%. The data were also submitted as part of a second study, on human thymus T cells.

The sequencing sample was made of thymocytes. Receptors were obtained from a girl less than two years old with a congenital heart defect.

The chain combines TRBV15 with TRBJ1-2; D may be TRBD1 (5 bases). This CDR3 comprises 16 residues. V dropped 0 bases and J dropped 2 bases, with 13 bases sitting between them. Germline V gene lookup returns CDR1 LNHNV and CDR2 YYDKDF (reference sequence). CDR3 region: CATSRDVLAGNYGYTF. Here the CDR3 DNA reads TGTGCCACCAGCAGAGATGTCTTGGCAGGGAACTATGGCTACACCTTC. Supplemented by reference TRBV15 and TRBJ1-2, the full variable domain reads DAMVIQNPRYQVTQFGKPVTLSCSQTLNHNVMYWYQQKSSQAPKLLFHYYDKDFNNEADTPDNFQSRRPNTSFCFLDIRSPGLGDTAMYLCATSRDVLAGNYGYTFGSGTRLTVV.

The V call is TRBV15, the J call TRBJ2-7, with 8 bases that match TRBD2. CDR1 is LNHNV, CDR2 YYDKDF, per germline (reference sequence). J was trimmed by 0 bases and V by 5 bases; bases with no gene match: 21. This CDR3 contains 20 residues. In nucleotides, the CDR3 is TGTGCCACCAGCGTACCGCCTACGGGCGGGGGGCCCTTGAGCTCCTACGAGCAGTACTTC. It codes for CATSVPPTGGGPLSSYEQYF.

The rearrangement uses TRBV18 and TRBJ1-4; the match to TRBD1 covers 8 bases. Trimming took 5 bases from V and 7 from J; bases not matched to a gene: 9. Germline V gene data show CDR1 as KGHSH and CDR2 as LQKENI. The CDR3 is 15 amino acids. In nucleotides, the CDR3 is TGTGCCAGCTCATCGGACAGGGCGGAGGGTGAAAAACTGTTTTTT. As protein: CASSSDRAEGEKLFF. Looking up the rest from reference TRBV18 and TRBJ1-4 gives the full variable domain: NAGVMQNPRHLVRRRGQEARLRCSPMKGHSHVYWYRQLPEEGLKFMVYLQKENIIDESGMPKERFSAEFPKEGPSILRIQQVVRGDSAAYFCASSSDRAEGEKLFFGSGTQLSVL.

The rearrangement uses TRBV14 and TRBJ2-3; D might be TRBD2 (6 bases). Germline CDR1 and CDR2: SGHDN and FVKESK. This CDR3 is built from 16 residues. V was clipped by 4 bases and J by 2 bases, with 16 bases between them. The CDR3 region is CASSLWTGVYTDTQYF. Here the CDR3 DNA reads TGTGCCAGCAGCCTCTGGACGGGGGTATACACAGATACGCAGTATTTT.

This chain connects TRBV11-3 to TRBJ2-2; D might be TRBD2 (6 bases). Germline values: CDR1 SGHNT, CDR2 YENEEA. V lost 0 bases and J lost 5, with 10 bases in between. The CDR3 loop spans 15 amino acids. The CDR3 spells CASSLEREVTGELFF. The CDR3 nucleotides read TGTGCCAGCAGCTTAGAGCGGGAAGTTACCGGGGAGCTGTTTTTT.

The chain recombines TRBV30 with TRBJ1-5; no definite D call. Germline CDR1 reads GTSNPN; CDR2 reads SVGIG (reference sequence). The CDR3 runs 8 residues. The CDR3 DNA is TGTGTAAGGAGGCCCCAGCATTTT. Protein: CVRRPQHF.

This chain links TRBV18 with TRBJ1-2; 7 bases line up with TRBD1. From germline, CDR1 is KGHSH and CDR2 LQKENI. J gave up 6 bases and V 1 base, and 5 bases lay outside the gene matches. CDR3 length: 14 residues. The CDR3 DNA reads TGTGCCAGCTCACCACAACAGGGGATCGATGGCTACACCTTC. This encodes CASSPQQGIDGYTF.

The V gene is TRBV5-1, the J gene TRBJ2-1; unclear D gene. The length of the CDR3 is 16 residues. Between the trimmed V and J ends, which lost 0 bases and 3 bases, there was a span of 13 bases. Germline V gene data show CDR1 as SGHRS and CDR2 as YFSETQ. CDR3 nucleotides: TGCGCCAGCAGCTTGGACCCCCCAGGTATCTACAATGAGCAGTTCTTC. It yields the protein CASSLDPPGIYNEQFF.

This rearrangement joins TRBV4-3 to TRBJ2-3; maybe TRBD2 (6 bases). The germline CDR1 and CDR2 sequences are LGHNA and YSLEER. V was pared by 3 bases and J by 0 bases, with 22 bases between. This CDR3 contains 19 residues. The CDR3 DNA is TGCGCCAGCAGCCATTCTGGCAAGGGCGGGACCTCTAGCACAGATACGCAGTATTTT. It specifies CASSHSGKGGTSSTDTQYF.

The gene calls are TRBV28 and TRBJ2-7; D ambiguous. The CDR3 length is 14 residues. Germline V gene sequence: CDR1 MDHEN, CDR2 SYDVKM. V was clipped by 10 bases and J by 0 bases, with 16 bases between them. The CDR3 DNA reads as TGTGCCACTCTGGGCACCCGAAGCTCCTACGAGCAGTACTTC. It codes for CATLGTRSSYEQYF.

The chain links TRBV5-5 to TRBJ2-7; 10 nucleotides match TRBD1. Looked up from germline, CDR1 is SGHKS and CDR2 is YYEKEE (reference sequence). With V trimmed by 4 bases and J by 1 base, 8 bases remained unmatched. This CDR3 region has 16 residues. The CDR3 region is CASSGGQGTLSYEQYF. The CDR3 region has the DNA TGTGCCAGCAGCGGGGGACAGGGGACATTATCCTACGAGCAGTACTTC.

This chain uses TRBV27 with TRBJ2-7; D not certain. Germline CDR1 reads MNHEY; CDR2 reads SMNVEV (reference sequence). V gave up 5 bases and J gave up 3 bases, with 26 bases separating them. The CDR3 totals 18 residues. This CDR3 is CASSPHPCGPPQFYEQYF. The CDR3, as DNA: TGTGCCAGCAGTCCCCACCCATGTGGGCCACCTCAATTCTACGAGCAGTACTTC.

This clone was found once. The chain has TRBV10-3 and TRBJ2-3, with D unresolved. The CDR3 covers 14 residues. Per germline, CDR1 ENHRY and CDR2 SYGVKD. The germline V and J ends were trimmed by 0 bases and 1 base, with 5 bases remaining between them. CDR3 residues: CAISESERTDTQYF. DNA of the CDR3: TGTGCCATCAGTGAGTCGGAGCGCACAGATACGCAGTATTTT.

The rearrangement links TRBV9 to TRBJ2-2; 8 bases agree with TRBD2. V dropped 0 bases and J dropped 3; count of bases not matched to a gene: 13. CDR3 length: 19 amino acids. CDR1 SGDLS and CDR2 YYNGEE come from the germline V gene. The CDR3 sequence is CASSVGPSGYHPDTGELFF. The CDR3, as DNA: TGTGCCAGCAGCGTAGGTCCTAGCGGGTACCATCCTGACACCGGGGAGCTGTTTTTT.

The V gene is TRBV1, the J gene TRBJ1-3; the tabulated D call, TRBD1, remains unverified against the DNA. TRBV1 is a pseudogene locus. The CDR3 is 14 residues long. This CDR3 is CTSTKTVYGNTIYF. The CDR3, as DNA: TGCACCAGCACGAAGACAGTATATGGAAACACCATATATTTT.

The gene calls are TRBV7-2 and TRBJ1-4; TRBD1 aligns across 7 bases. The ends lost 5 bases at V and 14 bases at J; junction bases unmatched: 17. Germline CDR1 reads SGHTA; CDR2 reads FQGNSA. This CDR3 is built from 15 residues. CDR3 region: CASSPATGFNMSLFF. CDR3 nucleotides: TGTGCCAGCAGCCCGGCGACAGGGTTTAATATGAGCCTGTTTTTT.

This clone has only a few counts. This chain joins TRBV5-8 and TRBJ1-5, with 8 bases matching TRBD1. The CDR3 has 15 amino acids. V lost 5 bases, J lost 1 base, and 5 bases stayed unmatched. Germline-derived CDR1 and CDR2 are SGHTS and YDEGEE. The CDR3 DNA is TGTGCCAGCAGGACAGGGGCCCGGAGCAATCAGCCCCAGCATTTT. This translates into CASRTGARSNQPQHF.

The chain combines TRBV5-8 with TRBJ1-1; 9 bases line up with TRBD1. The length of the CDR3 is 16 residues. J gave up 10 bases and V 2 bases, and 15 bases lay outside the gene matches. In germline, CDR1 is SGHTS, CDR2 YDEGEE. The CDR3 loop reads CASSLPGQGPFRAAFF. The CDR3 DNA reads as TGTGCCAGCAGCTTACCGGGACAGGGACCCTTTCGGGCAGCTTTCTTT.

This chain joins TRBV18 and TRBJ2-1, with D possibly being TRBD1 (5 bases). Germline V gene data show CDR1 as KGHSH and CDR2 as LQKENI. Trimming removed 0 bases from V and 0 bases from J, with 15 bases in between. The CDR3 is 18 residues long. The CDR3 nucleotides are TGTGCCAGCTCACCACCTAGCCCCGACAGATTCTCCTACAATGAGCAGTTCTTC. Its protein is CASSPPSPDRFSYNEQFF.

The chain joins TRBV5-5 to TRBJ1-4; no definite D call. The CDR3 length is 15 residues. The germline V and J ends were trimmed by 1 base and 8 bases, with 15 bases remaining between them. The germline V gene encodes CDR1 SGHKS and CDR2 YYEKEE (reference sequence). In nucleotides, the CDR3 is TGTGCCAGCAGCTTGTGGGCTGCATCCTCAGAAAAACTGTTTTTT. Translated: CASSLWAASSEKLFF.

The CDR3 nucleotides are TGTGCCAGCAGTTTATGGGGACTAGCTGACAATGAGCAGTTCTTC. Its protein product is CASSLWGLADNEQFF. The chain recombines TRBV28 with TRBJ2-1; 9 nucleotides align to TRBD2. Germline CDR1 MDHEN, CDR2 SYDVKM. This CDR3 region has 15 residues. With 0 bases clipped from V and 5 bases from J, the junction kept 2 bases outside the gene matches. Full variable domain (outside the CDR3, taken from reference TRBV28 and TRBJ2-1): DVKVTQSSRYLVKRTGEKVFLECVQDMDHENMFWYRQDPGLGLRLIYFSYDVKMKEKGDIPEGYSVSREKKERFSLILESASTNQTSMYLCASSLWGLADNEQFFGPGTRLTVL.

The rearrangement uses TRBV12-5 and TRBJ1-3, with no clear D. V was pared by 4 bases and J by 0 bases, with 4 bases between. CDR1 and CDR2 from the germline V gene are LGHNT and FRNRAP. This CDR3 spans 13 amino acids. CDR3 amino acids: CASGSLSGNTIYF. CDR3 DNA: TGTGCTAGTGGTTCTCTCTCTGGAAACACCATATATTTT.

The chain joins TRBV9 to TRBJ2-3; D is possibly TRBD2 (5 bases). CDR1 is SGDLS and CDR2 is YYNGEE in the germline V gene. The V and J ends lost 0 bases and 0 bases respectively, with 8 bases between them. The CDR3 contains 15 residues. The CDR3 here is CASSVEAVSTDTQYF. The CDR3 coding sequence is TGTGCCAGCAGCGTAGAAGCGGTTAGCACAGATACGCAGTATTTT.

V gene TRBV18 combines with J gene TRBJ1-2; perhaps TRBD1 as D (6 bases). V lost 1 base and J lost 1, with 10 bases in between. Germline V gives CDR1 KGHSH, CDR2 LQKENI. The CDR3 is 15 amino acids. CDR3 in DNA: TGTGCCAGCTCACCACAGGGGGATCTTAACTATGGCTACACCTTC. This translates into CASSPQGDLNYGYTF.

This clone was counted a few times. The chain recombines TRBV4-1 with TRBJ1-5; 7 positions match TRBD1. CDR1 and CDR2 (germline): MGHRA, YSYEKL. V was clipped by 0 bases and J by 0 bases; unmatched bases: 20. This CDR3 is built from 22 residues. CDR3 DNA: TGCGCCAGCAGCCAAGAGTTCGGACCGGGACAGAACCTAATTCTTAGCAATCAGCCCCAGCATTTT. This sequence encodes CASSQEFGPGQNLILSNQPQHF.

As for this clone: The sample holds other DNA sequences that translate to the same CDR3. This chain joins TRBV7-9 and TRBJ2-7; D call uncertain. Trimming left V 4 bases short and J 3 bases short, with 4 bases between. The CDR3 is made up of 11 amino acids. CDR1 is SEHNR and CDR2 is FQNEAQ in the germline V gene (reference sequence). Here the CDR3 reads CASSSYYEQYF. CDR3 nucleotide sequence: TGTGCCAGCAGCTCGTACTACGAGCAGTACTTC. The full variable domain, with the rest looked up from reference TRBV7-9 and TRBJ2-7, is DTGVSQNPRHKITKRGQNVTFRCDPISEHNRLYWYRQTLGQGPEFLTYFQNEAQLEKSRLLSDRFSAERPKGSFSTLEIQRTEQGDSAMYLCASSSYYEQYFGPGTRLTVT.

This clone showed up just a few times. The V and J genes are TRBV11-2 and TRBJ2-7, with TRBD2 matching 10 bases. Germline-derived CDR1 and CDR2 are SGHAT and FQNNGV. V lost 3 bases to trimming and J lost 4 bases; unmatched junction nucleotides: 9. CDR3 length: 16 residues. CDR3 amino acids: CASSFSAASGGYEQYF. The CDR3 DNA reads as TGTGCCAGCAGCTTTTCTGCGGCTAGCGGGGGTTACGAGCAGTACTTC.

The gene calls are TRBV5-1 and TRBJ1-1; D is perhaps TRBD1 (6 bases). V was trimmed by 4 bases and J by 2 bases, leaving 15 bases between them. The CDR3 is made up of 15 amino acids. Looked up from germline, CDR1 is SGHRS and CDR2 is YFSETQ. The CDR3 loop reads CASSLSTGFNTEAFF. CDR3 sequence (DNA): TGCGCCAGCAGCCTATCGACAGGTTTCAACACTGAAGCTTTCTTT.

J is TRBJ1-4 and V is TRBV7-8, with a weak D call TRBD1 (5 bases). The CDR3 totals 14 residues. In germline, CDR1 is SGHVS, CDR2 FQNEAQ. Between the trimmed V and J ends, which lost 5 bases and 7 bases, there was a span of 14 bases. The CDR3 reads CASSPPQGGEKLFF. CDR3 sequence (DNA): TGTGCCAGCAGCCCCCCCCAGGGAGGTGAAAAACTGTTTTTT.